The clone carrying this T cell receptor beta chain was found once. What it recognizes is unknown. CDR1 is MGHDK, CDR2 SYGVNS, per germline. The CDR3 contains 14 residues. V shed 1 base and J shed 7 bases, with 13 bases lying between them. The PCR used 60 Vbeta and 13 Jbeta primers. The assay was immunoSEQ multiplex PCR, and TCRdb's table has in-frame clones only and misses some. The sample lists 150,000 to 200,000 clones, 85% to 90% seen once, with approximately 1.5% in the top ten. The data derive from a study of cytomegalovirus exposure and HLA in healthy donors. General study points: In an earlier analysis, most TCR beta V segments were productive about 87% or about 30% of the time.

The chain links TRBV25-1 to TRBJ1-2; no clear D. The TCR comes from a woman younger than 35 in good health and CMV-seronegative. The material sequenced was PBMCs. The chain's CDR3 is CASSELGSSRGYTF. CDR3 DNA: TGTGCCAGCAGTGAATTGGGCAGTTCGCGTGGCTACACCTTC.